This TCR beta chain is from a study of OX40 agonist ivuxolimab in advanced cancers. Looking at the study overall: Six ivuxolimab dose levels, 0.01 to 10 mg/kg, were given intravenously every 2 weeks. Having had anti-PD-1, anti-PD-L1 or anti-CTLA-4 therapy before was allowed, and 40% to 45% had some. General observations from the study: There was clonal expansion of CD4+ and CD8+ blood T cells by week 6 at 0.1 to 3.0 mg/kg.

TCRdb's copy holds only in-frame clones and misses some; the assay was immunoSEQ multiplex PCR. The sample shows 80,000 to 100,000 clones, around 85% of them seen only once. This clone has a single count. Its matching antigen is unknown. The CDR3 totals 13 residues. Per germline, CDR1 MNHEY and CDR2 SVGAGI. J gave up 11 bases and V 5 bases, and 8 bases lay outside the gene matches. J is TRBJ1-4 and V is TRBV6-5; 7 positions agree with TRBD1. This specimen consisted of CD4+ or CD8+ T cells sorted from blood, obtained in a trial of the OX40 agonist ivuxolimab. This receptor was obtained from an adult with an advanced solid tumor such as melanoma, head and neck, liver or kidney cancer. CDR3 residues: CASSQGGGGKLFF. CDR3 nucleotides: TGTGCCAGCAGTCAAGGGGGCGGAGGCAAACTGTTTTTT.